This entry lists 7 T cell receptor beta chains sequenced from one sample in a study of tissue T cells after allogeneic stem cell transplantation (dated by TCRdb to 2022 to 2024). The time point label, as the study defines it: mouse harvest day 14 after allogeneic transplant. Mouse grafts consisting of 10^7 T-cell-depleted bone marrow cells combined with 10^6 splenic CD5+ T cells were administered by tail vein injection. Libraries were constructed by the immunoSEQ multiplex PCR assay. TCRdb limited this immuneACCESS table to in-frame rearrangements with V and J called. A share of clones is missing; checked studies link under half to unresolved V genes, and the rest is unexplained. This sample is represented by about 5,000 clones; roughly 31% of them were singletons. 6.5% to 8% of the sample belongs to the ten largest clones. Sequences were obtained from skin. The receptor set was obtained from a female BALB/c mouse given C57BL/6 T cells with graft-versus-host disease after an allogeneic hematopoietic cell transplant.

On this clone: The listed genes are named as in mouse. The CDR3 end is not reached by the read, which stops 1 residue before it; the germline J gene fills it in. V is TRBV26 and J is TRBJ2-3; D is uncertain. Trimming stripped 3 bases from V and 0 bases from J, with 7 bases between. Per germline, CDR1 KGHPV and CDR2 FQNQEV (reference sequence). The CDR3 contains 14 residues. CDR3 loop: CASSLGASAETLYF. Incomplete CDR3 DNA: TGTGCCAGCAGTCTAGGAGCTAGTGCAGAAACGCTGTAT.

Details on this clone: Gene and germline names: mouse. The CDR3 extends 1 residue past the end of the read, so its final part is completed from the germline J gene. J is TRBJ2-5 and V is TRBV1; D gene ambiguous. The CDR3 is made up of 13 amino acids. In germline, CDR1 is NSQYPW, CDR2 LRSPGD (reference sequence). Deletions cut 5 bases from V and 2 bases from J, with 8 bases between. The DNA read from the CDR3 is TGCACCTGCAGTCTACAGATCCAAGACACCCAGTAC. Encoded protein: CTCSLQIQDTQY. The complete CDR3 reads CTCSLQIQDTQYF.

In regard to this clone: Gene names and germline match the mouse. The sequence runs out 1 residue before the end of the CDR3; the remainder is reconstructed from the germline J gene. The chain combines TRBV13-1 with TRBJ1-2; 9 positions match TRBD1. The ends lost 3 bases at V and 6 bases at J; junction bases unmatched: 3. The CDR3 runs 13 residues. Germline V gene sequence: CDR1 NSHNY, CDR2 SYGAGN. The sequenced CDR3 bases are TGTGCCAGCAGTGGGGGACAGGGACCCGACTACACC. It yields the protein CASSGGQGPDYT. The full-length CDR3 reads as CASSGGQGPDYTF.

This clone was seen a few times. Each gene name is a mouse one. The read ends 1 residue early relative to the CDR3; the germline J gene fills the gap. This chain uses TRBV16 with TRBJ1-6; D perhaps matches TRBD1 (5 bases). TRBJ1-6 is given ORF status, its function remaining uncertain. Germline CDR1 SGHSA, CDR2 FRNQAP. Between the trimmed V and J ends, which lost 1 base and 3 bases, there was a span of 13 bases. This CDR3 has 17 amino acids. CDR3 bases read: TGTGCAAGCAGCTTAGCCAGGGAGAAGGACTATAATTCGCCCCTCTAC. Translation gives CASSLAREKDYNSPLY. The CDR3, in full, reads CASSLAREKDYNSPLYF.

Relative to its sample, this clone is medium-sized. Each gene name is a mouse one. The read ends 1 residue early relative to the CDR3; the germline J gene fills the gap. The chain uses TRBV19 and TRBJ1-3; 12 positions agree with TRBD1. The junction had 3 bases not matched to a gene; V was cut back by 5 bases and J by 3 bases. Germline lookup yields CDR1 FNHDT and CDR2 SITEND (reference sequence). CDR3 length: 15 residues. The CDR3 bases that were read are TGTGCCAGCAGCAGGGACAGGGGGCTTGGAAATACGCTCTAT. Its protein product is CASSRDRGLGNTLY. In full, the CDR3 is CASSRDRGLGNTLYF.

Concerning this clone itself: Gene names refer to mouse genes. The observed sequence ends 1 residue before the CDR3 terminus, with the missing tail filled in from the germline J gene. The V gene is TRBV13-2, the J gene TRBJ2-5, with 7 nucleotides matching TRBD2. V gave up 1 base and J gave up 4 bases; unmatched junction bases: 3. This CDR3 has 14 residues. Germline V gene lookup returns CDR1 NNHNN and CDR2 SYGAGS (reference sequence). The covered CDR3 bases are TGTGCCAGCGGTGATTTGGGACTGAAAGACACCCAGTAC. Its translation: CASGDLGLKDTQY. The complete CDR3 reads CASGDLGLKDTQYF.

As for this clone: The genes are named according to mouse. CDR3 protein: CASSLRPNTGQLYF. The CDR3 bases that were read are TGTGCCAGCAGTCTGCGGCCAAACACCGGGCAGCTCTAC. The chain combines TRBV26 with TRBJ2-2, with D hard to call. The read halts 1 residue ahead of the CDR3 end, with the missing end drawn from the germline J gene. Germline V gene data show CDR1 as KGHPV and CDR2 as FQNQEV (reference sequence). V lost 2 bases, J lost 0 bases, and 4 bases lay in between. CDR3 length: 14 residues.